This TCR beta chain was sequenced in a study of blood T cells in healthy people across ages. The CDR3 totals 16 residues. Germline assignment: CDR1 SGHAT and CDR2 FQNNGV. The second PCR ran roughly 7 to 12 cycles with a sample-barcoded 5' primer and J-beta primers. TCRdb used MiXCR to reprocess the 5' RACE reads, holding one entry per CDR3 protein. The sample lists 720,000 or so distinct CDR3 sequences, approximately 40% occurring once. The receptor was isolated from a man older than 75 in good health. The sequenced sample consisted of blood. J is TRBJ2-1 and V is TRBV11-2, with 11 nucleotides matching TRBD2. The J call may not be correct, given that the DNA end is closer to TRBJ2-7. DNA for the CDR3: TGTGCCAGCAGCTTAGTTGGGACTAGCGGCAACAATGAGCAGTACTTC. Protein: CASSLVGTSGNNEQYF.